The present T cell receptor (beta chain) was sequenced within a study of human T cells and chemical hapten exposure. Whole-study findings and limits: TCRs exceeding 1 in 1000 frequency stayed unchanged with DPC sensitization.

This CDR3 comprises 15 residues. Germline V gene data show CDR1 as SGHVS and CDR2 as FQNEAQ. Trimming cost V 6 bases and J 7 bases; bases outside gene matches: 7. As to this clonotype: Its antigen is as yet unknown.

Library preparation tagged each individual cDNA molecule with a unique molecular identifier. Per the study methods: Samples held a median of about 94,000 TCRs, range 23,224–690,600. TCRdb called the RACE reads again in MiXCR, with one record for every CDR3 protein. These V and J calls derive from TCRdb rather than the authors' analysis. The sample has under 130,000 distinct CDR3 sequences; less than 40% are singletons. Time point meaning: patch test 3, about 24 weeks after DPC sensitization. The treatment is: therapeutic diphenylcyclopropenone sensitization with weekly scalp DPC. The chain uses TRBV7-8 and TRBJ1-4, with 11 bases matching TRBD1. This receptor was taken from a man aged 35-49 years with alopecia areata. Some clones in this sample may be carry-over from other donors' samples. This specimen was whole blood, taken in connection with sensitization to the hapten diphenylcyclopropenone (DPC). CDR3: CASRQGQGAIEKLFF. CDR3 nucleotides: TGTGCCAGCAGGCAAGGACAGGGGGCTATTGAAAAACTGTTTTTT.